This T cell receptor beta chain was documented in a study of control samples from healthy donors and cancer patients. Assay used: immunoSEQ multiplex PCR; TCRdb lists only in-frame clones, some missing. This sample has approximately 170,000 clones, with 88% found just once. The V gene's germline CDR1 is LNHNV and CDR2 YYDKDF (reference sequence). The J segment lost 2 bases and the V segment lost 5 bases, leaving 10 bases of the junction unmatched. CDR3 length: 16 amino acids. Material for sequencing was blood. This clonotype originated in a woman aged 25 to 39 in good health. The J gene is TRBJ2-5, the V gene TRBV15; 8 bases are a match to TRBD1. The CDR3, as DNA: TGTGCCACCAGCGGCGCCGACAGGGGTTGGCAAGAGACCCAGTACTTC. Residues: CATSGADRGWQETQYF.